This entry describes one T cell receptor beta chain. The length of the CDR3 is 16 residues. The V and J ends lost 4 bases and 2 bases respectively, with 18 bases between them. Germline CDR1 and CDR2: SGHNT and YYREEE (reference sequence). The source of the sample is a study of cytomegalovirus exposure and HLA in healthy donors. Sequencing was performed with immunoSEQ multiplex PCR; in TCRdb, only in-frame clones are kept and a portion is missing. The table records 150,000 to 200,000 clones, 85% of them present only once. This sequence was found in a man younger than 45 in good health and CMV-seropositive. The chain links TRBV5-4 to TRBJ1-2; D perhaps matches TRBD1 (6 bases). The sequencing input was PBMCs. The CDR3 nucleotides are TGTGCCAGCAGCGACCTCAACAGGGTCTCGAACTATGGCTACACCTTC. Translation: CASSDLNRVSNYGYTF.